These T cell receptor beta chains were read from a single sample in a study of Ad26.COV2.S vaccination and SARS-CoV-2 variants. Libraries were prepared by immunoSEQ multiplex PCR; TCRdb keeps only in-frame clonotypes and omits some of them. The top ten hold 6.4% of the sample, which has about 350,000 clones, 88% seen once. The sample consisted of peripheral blood, taken in a trial of Ad26.COV2.S vaccine versus placebo. The receptor source for this set is a person aged 18-60 years who received the Ad26.COV2.S COVID-19 vaccine or a placebo. CDR3s include the opening cysteine and the closing phenylalanine or tryptophan. D genes are given only for firm matches. Rows may omit the clone size; those that give it use once, few, many or a size class.

d_call clone_size j_call v_call cdr3_nt cdr3_aa
- once TRBJ1-1 TRBV3-1/TRBV3-2 TGTGCCAGCAGCCAAGATTTTGGCCCGGTGGCTTTCTTT CASSQDFGPVAFF
TRBD1 once TRBJ1-4 TRBV7-9 TGTGCCAGCAGCTCTCCGGGACAGGCGAATGAAAAACTGTTTTTT CASSSPGQANEKLFF
TRBD1 - TRBJ2-7 TRBV7-7 TGTGCTAGCAGCCCCGGGACAGGGATATCCTACGAGCAGTACTTC CASSPGTGISYEQYF
- - TRBJ2-1 TRBV2 TGTGCCAGCAGTGGCCGCGAGGCTGAGCAGTTCTTC CASSGREAEQFF
TRBD2 - TRBJ2-4 TRBV30 TGTGCCTGGAGTCCGTCCAGACTAGCCTACAAACTAAACATTCAGTACTTC CAWSPSRLAYKLNIQYF
- few TRBJ1-3 TRBV7-3 TGTGCCAGCAGCTTAAGCCGGGACCCTGGAAACACCATATATTTT CASSLSRDPGNTIYF
- - TRBJ2-4 TRBV5-8 TGTGCCAGCAGCTTGAATCGTTACCTAGCCAAAAACATTCAGTACTTC CASSLNRYLAKNIQYF
- few TRBJ1-1 TRBV3-1/TRBV3-2 TGTGCCAGCAGCCAAGTCCCGAACGAGGGGTTGAACACTGAAGCTTTCTTT CASSQVPNEGLNTEAFF
- - TRBJ2-5 TRBV15 TGTGCCACCAGCAGGGGGACCGTGAAATTACAAGAGACCCAGTACTTC CATSRGTVKLQETQYF
- - TRBJ2-5 TRBV12-5 TGTGCTAGTGGTTCAGCCGAGACCCAGTACTTC CASGSAETQYF
TRBD2 - TRBJ2-2 TRBV19 TGTGCCAGTAGTATGAGCGGGGGGGCCACCGGGGAGCTGTTTTTT CASSMSGGATGELFF
TRBD2 - TRBJ2-1 TRBV6-1 TGTGCCAGCAGTGAAGAAAGGACTAGCGGCTACAATGAGCAGTTCTTC CASSEERTSGYNEQFF
- - TRBJ2-1 TRBV7-3 TGTGCCAGCAGCTTATTAGGAGGAGAGCAGTTCTTC CASSLLGGEQFF
- - TRBJ2-5 TRBV19 TGTGCCAGTAGTATAGTGGGGTGGGAGACCCAGTACTTC CASSIVGWETQYF
- - TRBJ2-6 TRBV6-2/TRBV6-3 TGTGCCAGCAGTTATAGCAGGGCGGCCGGGGCCAACGTCCTGACTTTC CASSYSRAAGANVLTF
- - TRBJ2-7 TRBV11-1 TGTGCCAGCAGCTTGGGCAGCGCCGCCTCCTACGAGCAGTACTTC CASSLGSAASYEQYF
- - TRBJ1-3 TRBV7-3 TGTGCCAGCAGCGCCGCCCCAGTCGTCGGTGGAAACACCATATATTTT CASSAAPVVGGNTIYF
TRBD1 once TRBJ2-4 TRBV11-3 TGTGCCAGCAGCCACGGACAGGGGAACATTCAGTACTTC CASSHGQGNIQYF
- - TRBJ1-2 TRBV27 TGTGCCAGCAGTAACAGGGCCTACTATGGCTACACCTTC CASSNRAYYGYTF
TRBD1 - TRBJ1-3 TRBV9 TGTGCCAGCAGCGTGAGCGGACAGGGGGCAAACACCATATATTTT CASSVSGQGANTIYF
TRBD1 - TRBJ1-6 TRBV6-1 TGTGCCAGCAGTGACGACAGGGGGTATTCACCCCTCCACTTT CASSDDRGYSPLHF
TRBD2 - TRBJ2-7 TRBV20-1 TGCAGTGCTAGTTCTCTAGCGGGACTCTACGAGCAGTACTTC CSASSLAGLYEQYF